What follows are 28 T cell receptor beta chains derived from one specimen sequenced in a study of glioma-infiltrating T cells. Amplification of TCR alpha and beta CDR3 regions from RNA used iRepertoire nested multiplex PCR. TCRdb re-called the multiplex PCR reads with MiXCR, one entry per CDR3 protein. The table shows approximately 110,000 distinct CDR3 sequences, with roughly 20% occurring only once. The sample consisted of glioma tissue, nonneoplastic brain tissue, or PBMCs (not recorded which). The receptors shown here come from a human donor with low-grade glioma or glioblastoma, undergoing nonglioma brain surgery, or in good health (not recorded which).

Concerning this clonotype: At one of its ends the junction is not consistent with the germline gene, which may arise from a read error. This chain joins TRBV28 and TRBJ2-1; the D gene is possibly TRBD2 (6 bases). Looked up from germline, CDR1 is MDHEN and CDR2 is SYDVKM. The CDR3 has 15 amino acids. Written as DNA, the CDR3 is TGTGCCAGCAGTTTCGGAGCGGGTGACTGGAATGGGCAGCTCTTC. Amino acid sequence: CASSFGAGDWNGQLF.

This clonotype was counted many times. The V gene is TRBV2, the J gene TRBJ2-1; TRBD2 agrees at 11 bases. Trimming cost V 6 bases and J 4 bases; bases outside gene matches: 5. There are 15 residues in the CDR3. Germline-derived CDR1 and CDR2 are SNHLY and FYNNEI. CDR3 residues: CASRALAGGYNEQFF. CDR3 coding DNA: TGTGCCAGCAGGGCCCTAGCGGGGGGTTACAATGAGCAGTTCTTC.

Of note for this clonotype: This may be a read error: a much more frequent sequence differs by one nucleotide. The chain uses TRBV10-3 and TRBJ1-2; possible D gene TRBD1, 5 bases. This CDR3 comprises 15 residues. Germline CDR1 reads ENHRY; CDR2 reads SYGVKD. This CDR3 is CVISERQLMNYGYTF. DNA of the CDR3: TGTGTCATCAGTGAAAGACAGCTGATGAACTATGGCTACACCTTC.

This clonotype occurred many times. The chain has TRBV11-2 and TRBJ2-5, with D hard to call. Looked up from germline, CDR1 is SGHAT and CDR2 is FQNNGV. This CDR3 has 13 residues. V was cut by 0 bases and J by 8 bases, with 10 bases left in between. The CDR3 DNA reads as TGTGCCAGCAGCTTAGAGTCGGGTAGTACCCAGTACTTC. It codes for CASSLESGSTQYF.

Comment on this clonotype: A much larger clonotype is one base distant, so this may be a read error. The V gene is TRBV7-2, the J gene TRBJ1-5, with TRBD1 matching over 11 bases. Germline lookup yields CDR1 SGHTA and CDR2 FQGNSA. The CDR3 totals 18 residues. CDR3 DNA sequence: TGTGCCAGCAGCTCCATAGGATGGGGACAGGGGGGGAATCAGCCCAAGCATTTT. Translated: CASSSIGWGQGGNQPKHF.

In its sample, this clonotype was seen many times. The CDR3 DNA sequence: TGCGCCAGCAGCCAATCACCCTTGAGGCGACAGAAGAACACTGAAGCTTTCTTT. Its translation: CASSQSPLRRQKNTEAFF. The chain uses TRBV4-1 and TRBJ1-1; tentatively, D is TRBD1 (5 bases). The germline gives CDR1 MGHRA, CDR2 YSYEKL. The CDR3 covers 18 residues. Trimming removed 2 bases from V and 1 base from J, with 20 bases in between.

This rearrangement joins TRBV9 to TRBJ1-3, with D maybe TRBD1 (5 bases). Germline CDR1 is SGDLS and CDR2 is YYNGEE. The CDR3 consists of 15 residues. The V end was cut by 4 bases, the J end by 2 bases, with 13 bases between. The CDR3 loop is CASSTGDSTGNTIYF. The CDR3 region has the DNA TGTGCCAGCAGCACGGGGGACTCTACTGGAAACACCATATATTTT.

As for this clonotype: This clone may be a read error of a much larger clone one base away. The rearrangement joins TRBV10-3 to TRBJ2-5; no definite D call. The germline V and J ends were trimmed by 0 bases and 5 bases, with 4 bases remaining between them. In germline, CDR1 is ENHRY, CDR2 SYGVKD. This CDR3 contains 12 residues. CDR3 in amino acids: CAISESRETQYF. CDR3 bases: TGTGCCATCAGTGAGTCGAGGGAGACCCAGTACTTC.

This clonotype was counted at least ten times. V is TRBV28 and J is TRBJ1-1; D possibly corresponds to TRBD1 (6 bases). This CDR3 spans 12 amino acids. With 6 bases removed from V and 5 bases from J, the gap between germline ends came to 10 bases. Germline values: CDR1 MDHEN, CDR2 SYDVKM. The CDR3 region has the DNA TGTGCCAGCAGCTTACAGGGTACTGAAGCTTTCTTT. Translated: CASSLQGTEAFF.

There are many counts of this clonotype. The chain carries TRBV6-1 and TRBJ2-2, with 7 bases that match TRBD1. The CDR3 loop spans 16 amino acids. V lost 5 bases, J lost 1 base, and 7 bases stayed unmatched. Germline loops: CDR1 MNHNS, CDR2 SASEGT. CDR3 in amino acids: CASSPRRQGNTGELFF. CDR3 DNA sequence: TGTGCCAGCAGTCCCCGGCGACAGGGGAACACCGGGGAGCTGTTTTTT.

This clonotype has ten or more counts. The genes are TRBV7-2 and TRBJ2-1; TRBD2 is a possible D gene (6 bases). The CDR3 loop spans 16 amino acids. V lost 2 bases and J lost 4, with 15 bases in between. Germline loops: CDR1 SGHTA, CDR2 FQGNSA. DNA of the CDR3: TGTGCCAGCAGCTTATCTCCACTAGCAAGGTACAATGAGCAGTTCTTC. Amino acids: CASSLSPLARYNEQFF.

This clonotype showed up many times. V usage is TRBV3-1 and J usage is TRBJ2-7; TRBD1 matches at 7 bases. The junction had 14 bases not matched to a gene; V was cut back by 4 bases and J by 2 bases. This CDR3 has 17 residues. The germline CDR1 and CDR2 sequences are LGHDT and YNNKEL (reference sequence). The CDR3 loop reads CASSPHGTDRPPYEQYF. The CDR3 DNA follows: TGTGCCAGCAGCCCCCACGGGACAGATAGACCCCCCTACGAGCAGTACTTC.

This clonotype was detected ten times or more. J is TRBJ2-6 and V is TRBV7-9; 7 bases are a match to TRBD1. V shed 5 bases and J 2 bases; nucleotides not matched to a gene: 9. This CDR3 is 17 amino acids long. CDR1 is SEHNR, CDR2 FQNEAQ, per germline (reference sequence). The CDR3 coding sequence is TGTGCCAGCAGCCCAAAGGACAGGACCACTGGGGCCAACGTCCTGACTTTC. This encodes CASSPKDRTTGANVLTF.

This clonotype was seen at least ten times. V is TRBV12-3 or TRBV12-4 and J is TRBJ2-1, with TRBD1 matching 8 bases. V trimming: 9 bases; J trimming: 6 bases; junction bases outside the gene matches: 7. The CDR3 consists of 13 residues. The CDR3 DNA follows: TGTGCCAGTGACAGGGGTTTGGGCAATGAGCAGTTCTTC. Translation gives CASDRGLGNEQFF.

In regard to this clonotype: A much larger clone is a single base away; this may be a read error. The CDR3 region is CASRLGIHNEQFF. The CDR3 DNA follows: TGTGCCAGCCGCTTAGGTATACACAATGAGCAGTTCTTC. The chain is built from TRBV7-2 and TRBJ2-1; D is unclear. Germline CDR1 SGHTA, CDR2 FQGNSA. The CDR3 consists of 13 residues.

The genes are TRBV20-1 and TRBJ2-1; D perhaps matches TRBD2 (6 bases). Germline V gene lookup returns CDR1 DFQATT and CDR2 SNEGSKA (reference sequence). CDR3 length equals 14 residues. CDR3 sequence reads: CSKESGLPYNEQFF. The CDR3 coding sequence is TGCAGCAAAGAGTCGGGACTCCCCTACAATGAGCAGTTCTTC.

This clonotype was counted a few times. This rearrangement joins TRBV18 to TRBJ1-5; TRBD1 matches at 9 bases. Germline CDR1 KGHSH, CDR2 LQKENI. There are 15 residues in the CDR3. V lost 5 bases, J lost 7 bases, and 9 bases stayed unmatched. The CDR3 DNA reads as TGTGCCAGCTCAACAACACAGGGGGCTAGGCAGCCCCAGCATTTT. Translation: CASSTTQGARQPQHF.

This clonotype was observed at least ten times. The gene calls are TRBV4-1 and TRBJ2-7; D unclear. V lost 0 bases and J lost 12, with 12 bases in between. This CDR3 has 12 residues. Germline V lookup: CDR1 MGHRA, CDR2 YSYEKL. The CDR3 sequence: CASSQDGLGRYF. In nucleotides, the CDR3 is TGCGCCAGCAGCCAAGACGGGCTGGGTCGGTACTTC.

About this clonotype: This may come from a read error, since a much larger clone is one base off. The chain joins TRBV4-3 to TRBJ2-1; 14 nucleotides line up with TRBD2. Germline V gene sequence: CDR1 LGHNA, CDR2 YSLEER. V shed 6 bases, J shed 4 bases, and the junction held 8 bases outside the gene matches. The CDR3 spans 17 residues. CDR3 in amino acids: CASRQRLAGGEYNEQFF. CDR3 coding DNA: TGCGCCAGCAGGCAGAGACTAGCGGGAGGGGAGTACAATGAGCAGTTCTTC.

This clonotype was detected ten times or more. J is TRBJ2-3 and V is TRBV10-3, with TRBD2 matching over 9 bases. CDR1 is ENHRY, CDR2 SYGVKD, per germline. The junction had 18 bases not matched to a gene; V was cut back by 6 bases and J by 2 bases. CDR3 length: 19 amino acids. In DNA form, the CDR3 reads TGTGCCATCAGACCGGGACTAGCACTGGTTCTAGGGCCCACAGATACGCAGTATTTT. Translation gives CAIRPGLALVLGPTDTQYF.

This clonotype was recorded at least ten times. The chain employs TRBV20-1 and TRBJ2-3, with 14 positions matching TRBD2. Germline V lookup: CDR1 DFQATT, CDR2 SNEGSKA (reference sequence). Losses at the gene ends were 6 bases for V and 3 bases for J; bases not matched to a gene: 8. This CDR3 has 16 residues. CDR3: CSATGTSGRSTDTQYF. The CDR3 DNA is TGCAGTGCAACCGGGACTAGCGGGAGATCGACAGATACGCAGTATTTT.

Of note for this clonotype: At one boundary the junction diverges from the germline segment, which might be a read error. The rearrangement uses TRBV6-6 and TRBJ2-1; TRBD2 matches at 10 bases. CDR1 is MNHNY and CDR2 is SVGAGI in the germline V gene (reference sequence). CDR3 length equals 17 residues. CDR3 in amino acids: CASTREASGRSFNEQFF. CDR3 DNA: TGCGCCAGCACCAGAGAGGCTAGCGGGAGAAGTTTCAATGAGCAGTTCTTC.

In the case of this clonotype: A much larger clone lies a single base off, so this may be a read error. The gene calls are TRBV10-3 and TRBJ2-3; 7 bases map to TRBD2. Germline CDR1 and CDR2: ENHRY and SYGVKD. This CDR3 comprises 12 residues. The CDR3 here is CAISGTTDMQYF. CDR3 DNA: TGTGCCATCAGCGGGACTACAGATATGCAGTATTTT.

To note about this clonotype: Since a much larger clone is just one base distant, this may be a read error. The CDR3 bases are TGTGCCAGTAGTCCCTCCGCAGATCCGCAGTATTTT. Protein sequence: CASSPSADPQYF. The chain carries TRBV19 and TRBJ2-3; D is undetermined. The CDR3 is made up of 12 amino acids. Germline values: CDR1 LNHDA, CDR2 SQIVND (reference sequence). Based on the CDR3 plus reference TRBV19 and TRBJ2-3, the full variable domain is DGGITQSPKYLFRKEGQNVTLSCEQNLNHDAMYWYRQDPGQGLRLIYYSQIVNDFQKGDIAEGYSVSREKKESFPLTVTSAQKNPTAFYLCASSPSADPQYFGPGTRLTVL.

This clonotype has a count of ten or more. The chain uses TRBV4-3 and TRBJ1-3; 8 nucleotides match TRBD1. Germline V gene data show CDR1 as LGHNA and CDR2 as YSLEER. The CDR3 has 16 residues. The J segment lost 5 bases and the V segment lost 4 bases, leaving 10 bases of the junction unmatched. CDR3 residues: CASSPDATGARNTIYF. The CDR3 region has the DNA TGCGCCAGCAGCCCTGATGCGACAGGGGCGAGAAACACCATATATTTT.

This clonotype has just a few counts. The junction shows a germline mismatch at one end, possibly a read error. V gene TRBV2 combines with J gene TRBJ1-2; D ambiguous. The V gene's germline CDR1 is SNHLY and CDR2 FYNNEI. There are 15 residues in the CDR3. CDR3 nucleotides: TGTTCCAGCAGTGAAAGTGCCGGAACTAACTATGGCTACACCTTC. This translates into CSSSESAGTNYGYTF. Combining the CDR3 with reference TRBV2 and TRBJ1-2 gives the whole variable domain EPEVTQTPSHQVTQMGQEVILRCVPISNHLYFYWYRQILGQKVEFLVSFYNNEISEKSEIFDDQFSVERPDGSNFTLKIRSTKLEDSAMYFCSSSESAGTNYGYTFGSGTRLTVV.

This clonotype appeared many times. The rearrangement joins TRBV6-1 to TRBJ2-5, with unresolved D. Between the trimmed V and J ends, which lost 5 bases and 1 base, there was a span of 11 bases. Germline V gives CDR1 MNHNS, CDR2 SASEGT. The CDR3 loop spans 14 amino acids. The CDR3 coding sequence is TGTGCCAGCAGTCCCCGAAGGTCCCAAGAGACCCAGTACTTC. Translating it yields CASSPRRSQETQYF.

This clonotype has ten or more counts. This chain links TRBV12-3 or TRBV12-4 with TRBJ1-2; 7 positions match TRBD1. This CDR3 region has 13 residues. Losses at the gene ends were 5 bases for V and 8 bases for J; bases not matched to a gene: 8. The CDR3 spells CASSLQGKRGYTF. The CDR3 DNA reads TGTGCCAGCAGTCTACAGGGGAAAAGGGGCTACACCTTC.